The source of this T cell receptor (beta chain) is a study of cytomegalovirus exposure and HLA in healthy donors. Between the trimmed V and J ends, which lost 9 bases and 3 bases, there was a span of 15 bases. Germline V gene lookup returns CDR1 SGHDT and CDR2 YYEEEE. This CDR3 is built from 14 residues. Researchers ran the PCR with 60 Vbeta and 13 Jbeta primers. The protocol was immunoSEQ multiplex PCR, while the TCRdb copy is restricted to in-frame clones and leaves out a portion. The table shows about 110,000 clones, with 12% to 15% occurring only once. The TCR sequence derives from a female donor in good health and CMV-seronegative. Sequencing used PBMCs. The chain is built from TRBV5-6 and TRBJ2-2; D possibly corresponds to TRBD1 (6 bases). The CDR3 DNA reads TGTGCCACCTCTGGGGCAGGGGACACCGGGGAGCTGTTTTTT. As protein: CATSGAGDTGELFF.